This T cell receptor (beta chain) is drawn from a study of shared clonotypes between healthy human individuals (dated by TCRdb to about 2020). Study-level background: The cohort comprised a couple of women and a few men aged 18 to 49 years. Each donor's leukapheresis produced roughly between roughly 0.9 and 9 billion PBMCs. For each donor, three plates each were used for CD4 naive and CD4 memory, two plates were used for CD8 naive, and one plate was used for CD8 memory. The study deeply sequenced blood TCR repertoires of five healthy adults to estimate repertoire size and the extent of clonotype sharing between individuals. To increase sequencing depth and limit assay-specific biases, different laboratories used diverse techniques to prepare libraries and sequence TCR repertoires. Overall study outcomes, separate from this receptor: Naive subsets generally had larger estimated clonotype richness than memory subsets did. The genetic and exposure-history diversity represented was limited by the small number of donors. Compared with non-shared clonotypes, clonotypes shared by all four sorted-subset donors had higher generation probabilities. Sampling was restricted to blood, and TCR repertoires in tissue are likely to differ from TCR repertoires in blood. Approximately 4.8% of naive CD4, 3.5% of naive CD8, roughly 2.5% of memory CD4, and less than 0.45% of memory CD8 clonotypes were shared across a few donors. Based on pairwise subsampling, the degree of clonotype sharing among donors was expected to be affected by sequencing depth. Even with the large sequencing depth, rarefaction of the sorted-subset datasets indicated that sequencing was incomplete.

For the CD8 naive samples, CD45RO-negative cells were positively selected for CCR7, yielding a CD45RA+CCR7+ population from which TemRA cells were excluded. The donors were healthy, HIV-negative adults with no recently reported acute infections or vaccinations. All donors were Caucasian adults living in Nashville, Tennessee, USA. After blood collection by leukapheresis, PBMCs were isolated using Ficoll-Histopaque density gradient centrifugation and then cryopreserved in the vapor phase of liquid nitrogen. Analytical flow cytometry was used to check the purity and quantity of each magnetically sorted T cell population. Genomic DNA was isolated from every sorted fraction and measured by UV absorbance on a Nanodrop 2000c. Comment on this clone: It has no known antigen specificity. The record has no base qualities; no much larger clone is one base away.

Using the deep immunoSEQ assay, multiplex PCR amplified TCR CDR3 regions from genomic DNA. For each cell subset, the extracted genomic DNA was distributed evenly across all wells of several immunoSEQ 96-well plates, and each plate served as one replicate. For sorted subsets, about 0.2 ug genomic DNA, equal to about 30,000 T cell genomes, was loaded into each replicate PCR. The purified libraries were quantified using a Qubit 3.0 fluorometer, sized with a Bioanalyzer 2100, and then quantified again using the KAPA Library Quantification kit. Every immunoSEQ 96-well plate was sequenced on a separate single-read 150-cycle Illumina NextSeq 550 flow cell. In the source study's methods: The immunoSEQ output contained only junctional sequences without quality scores, so filtering could not match that applied to full-length reads. To assign V/J genes and CDR3, sequences were annotated using PyIR, a Python wrapper for IgBLAST v1.9, with IMGT germline references. Reads were filtered out if the reads had weak V/J assignments (E-value above 1e-6), no CDR3, stop codons, out-of-frame junctions, or ambiguous translated residues. V3J clonotypes were defined as sequences sharing the same inferred V gene, J gene, and CDR3 amino acid sequence. Percentage overlap between repertoires was computed as shared unique clonotypes divided by the size of the smaller repertoire. RTK rarefaction, the Chao1 estimator, and Recon v2.1 estimates of unobserved clonotypes were used to assess repertoire richness. OLGA was used to compute generation probabilities for all TCRbeta clonotypes that the gDNA method yielded from a handful of donors. TCRdb retrieved this table from immuneACCESS and kept in-frame rearrangements only. Not all clones are present; in checked studies, unresolved V genes account for under half, and no reason is known for the remainder. D and trimming were read from the DNA, whereas the V and J calls and clone size are those reported in that table. This sample comprises over 2,000,000 clones, around 93% of them detected only once. Around 1.7% of the sample comes from the top ten.

V is reduced by 1 base and J by 4 bases, leaving a spacing of 6 bases between them. The CDR3 runs 13 amino acids, cysteine and phenylalanine included. Only CDR3 DNA is held: 39 bases, read in frame from base 1. CDR1 is given as MNHEY and CDR2 as SMNVEV, both from the germline V gene (reference sequence). The receptor's source is a man aged 18 to 29 in good health. Some clones in this sample may be carry-over from other donors' samples. The specimen sequenced was naive CD8+ T cells from PBMCs. The sample's cell subset or site label, decoded: CD45RA+CCR7+. The rearrangement joined TRBV27 to TRBJ2-3; no confident D gene assignment can be made. The CDR3 sequence is CASSLYLADTQYF. The nucleotides are TGTGCCAGCAGTTTATACTTAGCAGATACGCAGTATTTT.